Shown below are 11 T cell receptor beta chains from a single sample sequenced in a study of vaccination effects on CD4 cells after COVID-19. No antigen has been assigned to these receptors. Measured with immunoSEQ multiplex PCR; TCRdb has only the in-frame clones, and not every one. The table records tens of thousands of clones, roughly 78% of them present only once. Sequencing in the ViraFEST assay came after antigen-specific CD4+ T cells had been expanded with viral peptide pools, which were used to stimulate PBMC. Investigators separated out CD4+ T cells once less than 11 days of culture had passed. As their vaccination, participants received two doses of either BNT162b2 or mRNA-1273. Specimen: CD4+ T cells from PBMCs cultured with HCoV-NL63 spike peptides, collected after COVID-19 vaccination. The source of these receptors is a human donor who received a COVID-19 vaccine. Some clones in this sample may be carry-over from other donors' samples.

The chain links TRBV19 to TRBJ1-5; no firm D call. Per germline, CDR1 LNHDA and CDR2 SQIVND (reference sequence). The CDR3 consists of 17 residues. V was pared by 3 bases and J by 3 bases, with 18 bases between. The CDR3, as DNA: TGTGCCAGTAGTATTGACTACACGAAAGGGTCCAATCAGCCCCAGCATTTT. Translation: CASSIDYTKGSNQPQHF. Complete variable domain (other parts from reference TRBV19 and TRBJ1-5): DGGITQSPKYLFRKEGQNVTLSCEQNLNHDAMYWYRQDPGQGLRLIYYSQIVNDFQKGDIAEGYSVSREKKESFPLTVTSAQKNPTAFYLCASSIDYTKGSNQPQHFGDGTRLSIL.

This chain links TRBV19 with TRBJ1-5; D ambiguous. In germline, CDR1 is LNHDA, CDR2 SQIVND (reference sequence). The CDR3 extends over 15 amino acids. The germline V and J ends were trimmed by 7 bases and 0 bases, with 13 bases remaining between them. The CDR3 DNA follows: TGTGCCAGTAAAAACACCCTGTATAGCAATCAGCCCCAGCATTTT. It yields the protein CASKNTLYSNQPQHF.

This sequence joins TRBV18 and TRBJ1-2; D is perhaps TRBD1 (6 bases). V lost 4 bases and J 8 bases, leaving 17 bases between the germline ends. CDR3 size: 14 residues. Germline CDR1 and CDR2: KGHSH and LQKENI. The CDR3 bases are TGTGCCAGCTCACTCGGGACGCCGGACAGAGGCTACACCTTC. It is translated as CASSLGTPDRGYTF.

V is TRBV6-5 and J is TRBJ1-5; maybe TRBD1 (5 bases). CDR1 MNHEY and CDR2 SVGAGI come from the germline V gene. Trimming shortened V by 3 bases and J by 2 bases, and 11 bases separated the two germline ends. The CDR3 is 15 residues long. The CDR3 coding sequence is TGTGCCAGCAGTTATCGTAGGGGAGGCAATCAGCCCCAGCATTTT. Amino acids: CASSYRRGGNQPQHF.

V is TRBV6-5 and J is TRBJ1-1; D gene uncertain. The CDR3 runs 13 residues. Germline assignment: CDR1 MNHEY and CDR2 SVGAGI. The V gene lost 8 bases and the J gene lost 1 base, with 11 bases spanning the gap. The CDR3 nucleotides read TGTGCCAGCTTGAACAGACCGAACACTGAAGCTTTCTTT. Translating gives CASLNRPNTEAFF.

The rearrangement joins TRBV28 to TRBJ1-4; D is ambiguous. Looked up from germline, CDR1 is MDHEN and CDR2 is SYDVKM. V was shortened by 6 bases and J by 5 bases, with 7 bases between the two germline ends. The CDR3 sequence is 12 residues long. CDR3 amino acids: CASRFANEKLFF. In DNA, the CDR3 is TGTGCCAGCAGATTTGCCAATGAAAAACTGTTTTTT.

The chain carries TRBV10-2 and TRBJ1-3; D is unresolved. Germline CDR1 WSHSY, CDR2 SAAADI. The CDR3 extends over 13 amino acids. V lost 7 bases and J lost 0, with 7 bases in between. DNA of the CDR3: TGCGCCAGCACTTGGGACTCTGGAAACACCATATATTTT. This sequence encodes CASTWDSGNTIYF.

This chain connects TRBV18 to TRBJ2-1; 7 bases agree with TRBD1. This CDR3 comprises 14 residues. With 3 bases clipped from V and 8 bases from J, the junction kept 7 bases outside the gene matches. Germline V gives CDR1 KGHSH, CDR2 LQKENI. In nucleotides, the CDR3 is TGTGCCAGCTCACCGCTCGACAGGGTGGATGAGCAGTTCTTC. It yields the protein CASSPLDRVDEQFF.

The V call is TRBV9, the J call TRBJ2-2; 7 nucleotides agree with TRBD1. Per germline, CDR1 SGDLS and CDR2 YYNGEE. Losses at the gene ends were 4 bases for V and 7 bases for J; bases not matched to a gene: 7. The CDR3 is made up of 14 amino acids. The CDR3 DNA sequence: TGTGCCAGCAGCTTTCAACAGGGGAGCGGGGAGCTGTTTTTT. Its translation: CASSFQQGSGELFF.

CDR3 amino acids: CASSGLAGGSGELFF. CDR3 coding DNA: TGCGCCAGCAGCGGGCTAGCGGGAGGATCAGGGGAGCTGTTTTTT. The chain is built from TRBV10-2 and TRBJ2-2; 11 nucleotides line up with TRBD2. Losses at the gene ends were 6 bases for V and 8 bases for J; bases not matched to a gene: 8. This CDR3 contains 15 residues. Germline V gene data show CDR1 as WSHSY and CDR2 as SAAADI.

The chain has TRBV6-6 and TRBJ2-7, with TRBD1 as a possible D gene (6 bases). The V end was cut by 2 bases, the J end by 6 bases, with 11 bases between. Germline CDR1 is MNHNY and CDR2 is SVGAGI (reference sequence). This CDR3 region has 13 residues. CDR3 amino acids: CASSYGDKVEQYV. CDR3 in DNA: TGTGCCAGCAGTTACGGGGACAAGGTCGAGCAGTACGTC.